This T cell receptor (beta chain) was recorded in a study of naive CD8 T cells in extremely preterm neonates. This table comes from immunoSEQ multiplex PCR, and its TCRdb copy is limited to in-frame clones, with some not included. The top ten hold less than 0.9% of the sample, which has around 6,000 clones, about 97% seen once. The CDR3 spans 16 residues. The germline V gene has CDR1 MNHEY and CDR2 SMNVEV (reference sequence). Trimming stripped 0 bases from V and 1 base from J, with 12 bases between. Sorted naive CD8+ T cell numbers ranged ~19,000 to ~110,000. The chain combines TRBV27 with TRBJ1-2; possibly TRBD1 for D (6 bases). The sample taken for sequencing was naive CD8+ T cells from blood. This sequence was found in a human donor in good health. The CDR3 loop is CASSLSLGQLNYGYTF. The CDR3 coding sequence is TGTGCCAGCAGTTTATCTTTAGGACAGCTTAACTATGGCTACACCTTC.